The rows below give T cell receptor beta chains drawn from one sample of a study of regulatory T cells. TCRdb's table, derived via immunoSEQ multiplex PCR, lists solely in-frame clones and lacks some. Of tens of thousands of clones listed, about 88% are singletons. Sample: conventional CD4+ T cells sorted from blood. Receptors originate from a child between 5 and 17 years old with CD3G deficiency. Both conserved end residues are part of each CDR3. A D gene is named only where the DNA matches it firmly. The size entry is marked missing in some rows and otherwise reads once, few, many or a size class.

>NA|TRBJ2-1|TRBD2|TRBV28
TGTGCCAGCAGTTCCGCGGGAGGTTACAATGAGCAGTTCTTC
CASSSAGGYNEQFF
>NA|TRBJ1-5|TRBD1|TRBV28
TGTGCCAGCAGCTCAGTCAGGGGGAGAATTTATAGCAATCAGCCCCAGCATTTT
CASSSVRGRIYSNQPQHF
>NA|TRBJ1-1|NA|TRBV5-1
TGCGCCAGCAGCTCGGACCCCGCGGTTGAAGCTTTCTTT
CASSSDPAVEAFF
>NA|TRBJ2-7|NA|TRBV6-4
TGTGCCAGCAGGGGACACCTATACGAGCAGTACTTC
CASRGHLYEQYF
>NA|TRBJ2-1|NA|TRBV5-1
TGCGCCAGCCGAAATCCCGGTAGCTCCTACAATGAGCAGTTCTTC
CASRNPGSSYNEQFF
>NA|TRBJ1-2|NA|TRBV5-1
TGCGCCAGCAGCTGGACGGGGGAAGGCTACACCTTC
CASSWTGEGYTF
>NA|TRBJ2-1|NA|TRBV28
TGTGCCAGCAGTTCTGGCGGGGGCTTGAATGAGCAGTTCTTC
CASSSGGGLNEQFF
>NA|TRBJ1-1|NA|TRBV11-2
TGTGCCAGCAGCCCCCGGAACACTGAAGCTTTCTTT
CASSPRNTEAFF
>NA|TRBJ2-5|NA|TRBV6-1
TGTGCCAGCAGAGTTGACCGGGGGCAGCAGTACTTC
CASRVDRGQQYF
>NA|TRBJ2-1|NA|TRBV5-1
TGCGCCAGCAGCCGGGTTCCAGGGAATGAGCAGTTCTTC
CASSRVPGNEQFF
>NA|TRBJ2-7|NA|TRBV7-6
TGTGCCAGCAGCTCCGGACAGGGAGGGGAGCAGTACTTC
CASSSGQGGEQYF
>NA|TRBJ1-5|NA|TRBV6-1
TGTGCCAGCAGTGAAATGGCTCAGTTCAATCAGCCCCAGCATTTT
CASSEMAQFNQPQHF
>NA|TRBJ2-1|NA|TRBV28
TGTGCCAGCCGGGGTTCAGGGTCCTACAATGAGCAGTTCTTC
CASRGSGSYNEQFF
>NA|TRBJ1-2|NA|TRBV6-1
TGTGCCAGCAGTGAAGCCAGGGTCGGGGGCTACACCTTC
CASSEARVGGYTF
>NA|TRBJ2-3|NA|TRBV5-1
TGCGCCAGCAGCTCGGGTCGGGCCGCAGATACGCAGTATTTT
CASSSGRAADTQYF
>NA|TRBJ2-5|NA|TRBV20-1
TGCAGTGCAAGCAGGGAAGAGACCCAGTACTTC
CSASREETQYF
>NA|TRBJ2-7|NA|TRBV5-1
TGCGCCAGCAGCCTCTTAGGGGAGACCTACGAGCAGTACTTC
CASSLLGETYEQYF
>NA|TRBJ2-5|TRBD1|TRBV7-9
TGTGCCAGCAGCTTAAGGACAGGGGTGGTGGAGACCCAGTACTTC
CASSLRTGVVETQYF
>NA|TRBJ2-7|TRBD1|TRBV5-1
TGCGCCAGCAGCTTGGAAGGGGGCGCGCAGTACTTC
CASSLEGGAQYF
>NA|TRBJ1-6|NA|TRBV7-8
TGTGCCAGCAGCTCCTCGGGGCGGGGGACCCTCCACTTT
CASSSSGRGTLHF
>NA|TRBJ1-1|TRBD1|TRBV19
TGTGCCAGTAGACGGACAGGGAGGAACACTGAAGCTTTCTTT
CASRRTGRNTEAFF
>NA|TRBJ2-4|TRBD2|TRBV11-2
TGTGCCAGCAGCCGGACTAGCGGGGTTGGTTCGGCCAAAAACATTCAGTACTTC
CASSRTSGVGSAKNIQYF
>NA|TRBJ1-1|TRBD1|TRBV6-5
TGTGCCAGCGGTTCGGACAGGGGTTATGGGAACACTGAAGCTTTCTTT
CASGSDRGYGNTEAFF
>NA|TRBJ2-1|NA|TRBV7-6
TGTGCCAGCAGCCTTAAACCGGACGGCGGACGTGAGCAGTTCTTC
CASSLKPDGGREQFF
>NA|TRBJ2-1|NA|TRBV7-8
TGTGCCAGCAGCCACGACCCGGTGAGCAATGAGCAGTTCTTC
CASSHDPVSNEQFF
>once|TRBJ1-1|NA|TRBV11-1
TGTGCCAGCAGCGAACTACGGGGAGACACTGAAGCTTTCTTT
CASSELRGDTEAFF
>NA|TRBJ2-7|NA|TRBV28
TGTGCCAGCAGCCCTTTCTACTCCTACGAGCAGTACTTC
CASSPFYSYEQYF
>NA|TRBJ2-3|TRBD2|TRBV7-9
TGTGCCAGCAGCCTGACTAGCGGGAGCACAGATACGCAGTATTTT
CASSLTSGSTDTQYF
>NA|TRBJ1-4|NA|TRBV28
TGTGCCAGCAGTTCTTACCGGACGACCTTTGGGGAAAAACTGTTTTTT
CASSSYRTTFGEKLFF
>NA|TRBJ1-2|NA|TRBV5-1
TGCGCCAGCACCGACCCGCGGGGTGGCTACACCTTC
CASTDPRGGYTF
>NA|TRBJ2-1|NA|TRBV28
TGTGCCAGCAGTTCGGACTCCTTTCAAGAGCAGTTCTTC
CASSSDSFQEQFF
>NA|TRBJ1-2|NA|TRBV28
TGTGCCAGCAGCTCGGGACCCTCGGGCTACACCTTC
CASSSGPSGYTF
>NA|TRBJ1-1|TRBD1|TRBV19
TGTGCCAGTAGTCCCCTAACAGGGGCGAACACTGAAGCTTTCTTT
CASSPLTGANTEAFF
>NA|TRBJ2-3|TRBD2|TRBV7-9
TGTGCCAGCAGCTCCCGAGTGTCGAAGCGCGGGAGCCCCACAGATACGCAGTATTTT
CASSSRVSKRGSPTDTQYF
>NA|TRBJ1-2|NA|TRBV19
TGTGCCAGTAGTCCGGGCAGGGGCTATGGCTACACCTTC
CASSPGRGYGYTF
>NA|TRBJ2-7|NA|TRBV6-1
TGTGCCAGCAGTGTTCAGGATAGGGCCTACGAGCAGTACTTC
CASSVQDRAYEQYF
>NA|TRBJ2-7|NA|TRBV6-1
TGTGCCAGCAGTGAAAGGGGGGCCACCTACGAGCAGTACTTC
CASSERGATYEQYF
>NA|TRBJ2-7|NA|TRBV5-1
TGCGCCAGCAGCTGGGGAGGGGGAGCTTCCTACGAGCAGTACTTC
CASSWGGGASYEQYF